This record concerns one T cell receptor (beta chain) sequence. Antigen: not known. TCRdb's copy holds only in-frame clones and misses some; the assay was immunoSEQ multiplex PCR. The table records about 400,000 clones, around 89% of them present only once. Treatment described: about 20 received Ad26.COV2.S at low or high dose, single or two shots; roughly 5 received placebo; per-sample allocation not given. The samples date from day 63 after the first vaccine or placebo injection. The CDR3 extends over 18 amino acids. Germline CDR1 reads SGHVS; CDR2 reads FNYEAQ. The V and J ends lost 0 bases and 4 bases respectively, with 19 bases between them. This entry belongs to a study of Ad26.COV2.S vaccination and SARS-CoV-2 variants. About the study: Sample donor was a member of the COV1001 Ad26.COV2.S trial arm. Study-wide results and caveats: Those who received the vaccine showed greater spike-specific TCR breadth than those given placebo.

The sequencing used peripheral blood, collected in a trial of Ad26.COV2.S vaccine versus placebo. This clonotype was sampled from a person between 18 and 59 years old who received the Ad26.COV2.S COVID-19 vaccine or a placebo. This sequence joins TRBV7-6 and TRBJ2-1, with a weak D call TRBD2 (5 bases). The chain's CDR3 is CASSLAPTREMGYNEQFF. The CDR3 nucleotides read TGTGCCAGCAGCTTAGCACCTACCCGGGAAATGGGATACAATGAGCAGTTCTTC.